This T cell receptor beta chain was captured by sequencing in a study of T cell repertoires in cytomegalovirus infection. Whole-study context: Used in the study were CMV epitopes, some recently identified and HLA-C-restricted, others well-studied and HLA-B-restricted. Indications of both CMV infection and matching HLA type were provided by public TCR beta signatures.

V was clipped by 7 bases and J by 5 bases, with 20 bases between them. Looked up from germline, CDR1 is SNHLY and CDR2 is FYNNEI. The CDR3 loop spans 15 amino acids. From the reads, TCRdb called clonotypes with MiXCR, one entry per CDR3 protein. The sample comprises approximately 110,000 distinct CDR3 sequences, over 40% of which are singletons, and about two thirds rests with the top ten. This clonotype was seen more than once but under ten times. Its antigen remains unknown. The sequencing used CD8+ T cells from cultured PBMCs, collected from culture after CMV antigen stimulation. The clonotype was recovered from a human donor in good health (CMV status not recorded). Some clones in this sample may be carry-over from other donors' samples. V gene TRBV2 combines with J gene TRBJ2-5, with no clear D. CDR3 protein: CASTLVVHKGETQYF. CDR3 sequence (DNA): TGTGCCAGCACCCTAGTCGTACATAAAGGGGAGACCCAGTACTTC.